Below are 24 T cell receptor beta chains sequenced from a single sample in a study of shared clonotypes between healthy human individuals. Assay: immunoSEQ multiplex PCR; the TCRdb copy retains only in-frame clones and omits some. Among millions of clones listed, around 95% were seen once. Sequenced sample: naive CD4+ T cells sorted from blood. The subset denotes: CD45RA+ positively selected. All receptors come from a man aged 18 to 29 in good health.

In this sample, this clone turned up once. The chain uses TRBV18 and TRBJ1-5; D remains unclear. The CDR3 spans 15 residues. Germline V gives CDR1 KGHSH, CDR2 LQKENI. Trimming stripped 6 bases from V and 2 bases from J, with 14 bases between. The CDR3 sequence is CASSFKGQGNQPQHF. The CDR3 bases are TGTGCCAGCTCTTTTAAGGGTCAAGGCAATCAGCCCCAGCATTTT.

The chain uses TRBV10-3 and TRBJ2-3, with 7 bases identical to TRBD1. Germline trimming cut 4 bases from V and 2 bases from J; bases unmatched to any gene: 6. The germline gives CDR1 ENHRY, CDR2 SYGVKD. CDR3 length: 15 amino acids. This chain's CDR3 is CAISVTQGPTDTQYF. The CDR3 DNA follows: TGTGCCATCAGTGTTACACAGGGGCCCACAGATACGCAGTATTTT.

The genes are TRBV21-1 and TRBJ2-3; the table names TRBD1, a call not compared with the DNA. TRBV21-1 is given as a pseudogene. CDR3 length: 16 amino acids. The CDR3 nucleotides read TGTGCCAGCAGCACCCCCGGCAGGATTACCACAGATACGCAGTATTTT. Protein product: CASSTPGRITTDTQYF.

The CDR3 reads CASSARGGRSEQYF. The CDR3 coding sequence is TGTGCCAGCAGCGCACGCGGGGGGCGGTCCGAGCAGTACTTC. The chain uses TRBV11-1 and TRBJ2-7; 8 nucleotides agree with TRBD2. The CDR3 is 14 amino acids. V lost 5 bases to trimming and J lost 6 bases; unmatched junction nucleotides: 9. Germline V gene data show CDR1 as SGHAT and CDR2 as FQDESV (reference sequence).

The chain recombines TRBV30 with TRBJ2-5; D might be TRBD1 or TRBD2, each matching 5 bases. The end of the DNA is better explained by TRBJ2-7, so the J call may be wrong. Germline lookup yields CDR1 GTSNPN and CDR2 SVGIG (reference sequence). CDR3 length equals 14 residues. Here the CDR3 reads CAWRFPGRSYEQYF. Here the CDR3 DNA reads TGTGCCTGGAGATTCCCGGGACGGTCCTACGAGCAGTACTTC.

The rearrangement links TRBV6-5 to TRBJ1-2; 7 bases fit TRBD1. V shed 5 bases and J 6 bases; nucleotides not matched to a gene: 9. Per the germline V gene, CDR1 is MNHEY and CDR2 is SVGAGI. The CDR3 runs 14 residues. The CDR3 is CASSLRQGRDGYTF. CDR3 coding DNA: TGTGCCAGCAGTCTCAGACAGGGAAGGGATGGCTACACCTTC.

The chain recombines TRBV6-5 with TRBJ2-7; 9 nucleotides line up with TRBD1. Losses at the gene ends were 5 bases for V and 10 bases for J; bases not matched to a gene: 9. The CDR3 runs 13 residues. Germline V gene lookup returns CDR1 MNHEY and CDR2 SVGAGI. The CDR3 loop is CASSTPGQGDQYF. CDR3 bases: TGTGCCAGCAGTACCCCGGGACAGGGAGACCAGTACTTC.

Comment on this clone: Other nucleotide sequences from this sample produce the same CDR3. The J gene is TRBJ2-7, the V gene TRBV5-1; 8 bases fit TRBD2. CDR3 length: 14 residues. V was pared by 1 base and J by 2 bases, with 2 bases of the junction left unmatched. Germline V lookup: CDR1 SGHRS, CDR2 YFSETQ. The CDR3 protein is CASSLTAGAYEQYF. CDR3 nucleotides: TGCGCCAGCAGCTTGACAGCGGGAGCCTACGAGCAGTACTTC.

In regard to this clone: This same CDR3 is encoded by further DNA sequences in the sample. This chain uses TRBV6-1 with TRBJ2-7; possibly TRBD1 for D (5 bases). Per the germline V gene, CDR1 is MNHNS and CDR2 is SASEGT. This CDR3 spans 14 amino acids. With 1 base removed from V and 5 bases from J, the gap between germline ends came to 12 bases. The CDR3 protein is CASSEGLKGDEQYF. Written as DNA, the CDR3 is TGTGCCAGCAGTGAAGGACTTAAAGGGGACGAGCAGTACTTC.

The rearrangement links TRBV6-1 to TRBJ1-2; a weak D match, TRBD1 (5 bases). The CDR3 has 16 amino acids. V dropped 0 bases and J dropped 8 bases, with 19 bases sitting between them. Germline-derived CDR1 and CDR2 are MNHNS and SASEGT. In DNA form, the CDR3 reads TGTGCCAGCAGTGAAGCGCTCGGGGGGGAGCTGCGGGGCTACACCTTC. This encodes CASSEALGGELRGYTF.

This clone has more than one count but fewer than ten. The CDR3 loop reads CASSPDRGSAFF. CDR3 coding DNA: TGTGCCAGCAGCCCGGATAGGGGGAGCGCTTTCTTT. The chain carries TRBV7-9 and TRBJ1-1; possible D gene TRBD1, 6 bases. CDR1 SEHNR and CDR2 FQNEAQ come from the germline V gene (reference sequence). The CDR3 is made up of 12 amino acids. V lost 5 bases and J lost 11, with 15 bases in between.

The gene calls are TRBV18 and TRBJ1-2; 8 bases map to TRBD1. The CDR3 has 15 residues. The ends lost 3 bases at V and 6 bases at J; junction bases unmatched: 9. Germline lookup yields CDR1 KGHSH and CDR2 LQKENI. The CDR3 region is CASSPRDRTFDGYTF. The CDR3 DNA reads TGTGCCAGCTCACCTCGGGACAGGACCTTTGATGGCTACACCTTC. Drawing the rest from reference TRBV18 and TRBJ1-2, the complete variable domain is NAGVMQNPRHLVRRRGQEARLRCSPMKGHSHVYWYRQLPEEGLKFMVYLQKENIIDESGMPKERFSAEFPKEGPSILRIQQVVRGDSAAYFCASSPRDRTFDGYTFGSGTRLTVV.

In DNA form, the CDR3 reads TGTGCCAGCAGTGAACGGGACAGGGGTACGTACGAGCAGTACTTC. Translation: CASSERDRGTYEQYF. This sequence joins TRBV6-1 and TRBJ2-7, with 10 bases aligning to TRBD1. With V trimmed by 2 bases and J by 4 bases, 5 bases remained unmatched. Looked up from germline, CDR1 is MNHNS and CDR2 is SASEGT. This CDR3 has 15 residues.

V usage is TRBV29-1 and J usage is TRBJ1-6; 8 bases are shared with TRBD1. After removal of 6 bases from V and 9 bases from J, the junction contained 7 bases not matched to a gene. The germline CDR1 and CDR2 sequences are SQVTM and ANQGSEA. CDR3 length equals 13 residues. The CDR3 coding sequence is TGCAGCGTCGTGGACAGGGTGGGTTCACCCCTCCACTTT. It specifies CSVVDRVGSPLHF.

This clone was seen once. The gene calls are TRBV27 and TRBJ1-1; 9 nucleotides line up with TRBD1. The CDR3 runs to 14 residues. Germline trimming cut 6 bases from V and 1 base from J; bases unmatched to any gene: 3. From germline, CDR1 is MNHEY and CDR2 SMNVEV (reference sequence). CDR3: CASRMDRGNTEAFF. DNA for the CDR3: TGTGCCAGCAGGATGGACAGGGGGAACACTGAAGCTTTCTTT.

The gene calls are TRBV2 and TRBJ2-5; 14 nucleotides line up with TRBD2. The CDR3 contains 16 residues. V dropped 6 bases and J dropped 2; count of bases not matched to a gene: 5. The V gene's germline CDR1 is SNHLY and CDR2 FYNNEI. The CDR3 DNA is TGTGCCAGCAGCGCAGGGACTAGCGGGAGACAAGAGACCCAGTACTTC. Its protein product is CASSAGTSGRQETQYF.

CDR3 sequence: CASSFMTGENEKLFF. DNA for the CDR3: TGTGCCAGCAGCTTCATGACAGGGGAGAATGAAAAACTGTTTTTT. V gene TRBV7-9 combines with J gene TRBJ1-4, with TRBD1 matching over 8 bases. The trim removed 3 bases at V and 5 bases at J, leaving 5 bases unmatched. Looked up from germline, CDR1 is SEHNR and CDR2 is FQNEAQ (reference sequence). This CDR3 region has 15 residues.

This chain links TRBV6-1 with TRBJ2-7; D might be TRBD1 (6 bases). There are 15 residues in the CDR3. V was shortened by 4 bases and J by 4 bases, with 17 bases between the two germline ends. Germline V gene sequence: CDR1 MNHNS, CDR2 SASEGT. The CDR3 here is CASSVTGSPGYEQYF. DNA for the CDR3: TGTGCCAGCAGTGTTACAGGGTCCCCTGGGTACGAGCAGTACTTC.

The rearrangement links TRBV2 to TRBJ2-5; 8 bases match TRBD2. CDR3 length: 16 amino acids. Germline CDR1 SNHLY, CDR2 FYNNEI. After removal of 8 bases from V and 4 bases from J, the junction contained 15 bases not matched to a gene. The CDR3 reads CASEVAGPLSPETQYF. The DNA for the CDR3 is TGTGCCAGCGAAGTAGCGGGACCCCTTTCACCAGAGACCCAGTACTTC.

This chain uses TRBV6-1 with TRBJ1-2; no definite D call. This CDR3 contains 13 residues. CDR1 is MNHNS, CDR2 SASEGT, per germline. The V end lost 2 bases, the J end lost 8 bases, and 12 bases lay between the germline ends. The CDR3: CASSETAPRGYTF. CDR3 sequence (DNA): TGTGCCAGCAGTGAAACAGCCCCGAGGGGCTACACCTTC.

V usage is TRBV4-1 and J usage is TRBJ2-1; 9 bases are shared with TRBD2. The junction had 5 bases not matched to a gene; V was cut back by 1 base and J by 4 bases. Germline values: CDR1 MGHRA, CDR2 YSYEKL. The CDR3 consists of 16 residues. DNA for the CDR3: TGCGCCAGCAGCCAAGTTGAGCGGGAGGTTTACAATGAGCAGTTCTTC. This gives the protein CASSQVEREVYNEQFF.

The genes are TRBV28 and TRBJ2-1; D may be TRBD1 (5 bases). Germline CDR1 reads MDHEN; CDR2 reads SYDVKM. There are 14 residues in the CDR3. The V gene lost 4 bases and the J gene lost 5 bases, with 12 bases spanning the gap. The CDR3 DNA reads TGTGCCAGCAGTTCAGGCTGGACAAACAATGAGCAGTTCTTC. This sequence encodes CASSSGWTNNEQFF. Variable domain in full (rest from reference TRBV28 and TRBJ2-1): DVKVTQSSRYLVKRTGEKVFLECVQDMDHENMFWYRQDPGLGLRLIYFSYDVKMKEKGDIPEGYSVSREKKERFSLILESASTNQTSMYLCASSSGWTNNEQFFGPGTRLTVL.

The rearrangement links TRBV6-1 to TRBJ1-1; the D is unclear. Germline V gene sequence: CDR1 MNHNS, CDR2 SASEGT. The CDR3 spans 15 residues. V was cut by 2 bases and J by 1 base, with 11 bases left in between. CDR3 region: CASSEMGSPNTEAFF. In DNA form, the CDR3 reads TGTGCCAGCAGTGAAATGGGCAGCCCGAACACTGAAGCTTTCTTT.

The chain has TRBV10-3 and TRBJ1-2, with TRBD1 matching over 7 bases. Losses at the gene ends were 7 bases for V and 8 bases for J; bases not matched to a gene: 10. The CDR3 is 13 residues long. In germline, CDR1 is ENHRY, CDR2 SYGVKD. The CDR3 loop reads CAITPGGGWGYTF. The CDR3 coding sequence is TGTGCCATCACCCCCGGAGGGGGCTGGGGCTACACCTTC.